The 20 T cell receptor beta chains presented below share a single source sample, sequenced in a study of beta chain features in type 1 diabetes. The whole isolated RNA underwent reverse transcription, so sequencing captured expressed TCRB transcripts. Here immunoSEQ multiplex PCR was the method, and the copy in TCRdb shows in-frame clones only, minus some. This sample carries 200,000 to 250,000 clones, about a tenth of them seen once, and the ten largest clones take 1% to 1.5%. The sample comprised central memory CD4+ T cells from blood. These receptors all stem from a man younger than 35 in good health.

This clone was seen a handful of times. The chain combines TRBV7-9 with TRBJ2-3, with unresolved D. Germline-derived CDR1 and CDR2 are SEHNR and FQNEAQ (reference sequence). CDR3 length: 12 residues. V was trimmed by 6 bases and J by 11 bases, leaving 15 bases between them. CDR3 bases: TGTGCCAGCAGTGTGAATCCCCGATGGCAGTATTTT. Its protein is CASSVNPRWQYF.

The chain couples TRBV5-1 to TRBJ1-4; no firm D call. V was pared by 4 bases and J by 8 bases, with 9 bases between. Germline lookup yields CDR1 SGHRS and CDR2 YFSETQ. This CDR3 is built from 12 residues. The DNA for the CDR3 is TGCGCCAGCAGCGGAAGAGGGGAAAAACTGTTTTTT. Translated, it gives CASSGRGEKLFF.

The chain uses TRBV7-3 and TRBJ2-1, with 10 bases fitting TRBD2. The trim removed 5 bases at V and 4 bases at J, leaving 5 bases unmatched. CDR3 size: 15 residues. Germline V lookup: CDR1 SGHTA, CDR2 FQGTGA. This chain's CDR3 is CASSPGLALYNEQFF. CDR3 coding DNA: TGTGCCAGCAGCCCGGGACTAGCGCTTTACAATGAGCAGTTCTTC.

At least ten counts were recorded for this clone. The V gene is TRBV7-9, the J gene TRBJ2-3; TRBD2 aligns across 7 bases. Germline loops: CDR1 SEHNR, CDR2 FQNEAQ (reference sequence). This CDR3 is 14 amino acids long. V shed 5 bases and J 5 bases; nucleotides not matched to a gene: 7. CDR3 protein: CASSLSGPEDTQYF. The CDR3 DNA reads TGTGCCAGCAGCCTTAGCGGGCCGGAAGATACGCAGTATTTT.

The chain links TRBV29-1 to TRBJ2-7; TRBD2 matches 8 bases. This CDR3 spans 16 amino acids. The germline gives CDR1 SQVTM, CDR2 ANQGSEA. V lost 0 bases to trimming and J lost 7 bases; unmatched junction nucleotides: 14. The chain's CDR3 is CSVEDPAGGGPWEQYF. CDR3 coding DNA: TGCAGCGTTGAAGACCCCGCGGGGGGAGGGCCTTGGGAGCAGTACTTC.

This clone was detected a few times. The chain links TRBV15 to TRBJ2-6; TRBD1 or TRBD2 may be the D gene (5 bases each). CDR1 and CDR2 from the germline V gene are LNHNV and YYDKDF (reference sequence). With 1 base removed from V and 2 bases from J, the gap between germline ends came to 6 bases. The CDR3 has 15 residues. The CDR3 bases are TGTGCCACCAGCAGAGGAGGGGCTGGGGCCAACGTCCTGACTTTC. Its protein is CATSRGGAGANVLTF.

The chain employs TRBV5-6 and TRBJ2-3; D unresolved. V shed 3 bases and J shed 2 bases, with 16 bases lying between them. CDR3 length equals 16 residues. Germline CDR1 reads SGHDT; CDR2 reads YYEEEE. The CDR3 nucleotides are TGTGCCAGCAGCTACGACCCTAGGCGTTCCACAGATACGCAGTATTTT. This encodes CASSYDPRRSTDTQYF.

The chain joins TRBV5-1 to TRBJ1-3, with unresolved D. Germline values: CDR1 SGHRS, CDR2 YFSETQ. The CDR3 is 14 residues long. V dropped 0 bases and J dropped 3 bases, with 7 bases sitting between them. The CDR3 is CASSLEGHGNTIYF. The CDR3 nucleotides are TGCGCCAGCAGCTTGGAAGGGCATGGAAACACCATATATTTT.

This clone has only a few counts. The genes are TRBV27 and TRBJ1-5; 9 nucleotides agree with TRBD1. Trimming removed 5 bases from V and 6 bases from J; junction bases left unmatched: 11. Germline CDR1 is MNHEY and CDR2 is SMNVEV (reference sequence). This CDR3 comprises 16 residues. CDR3 residues: CASSPARGQGFQPQHF. In nucleotides, the CDR3 is TGTGCCAGCAGTCCCGCCCGAGGACAGGGGTTTCAGCCCCAGCATTTT.

V and J are TRBV2 and TRBJ2-1; D possibly corresponds to TRBD2 (5 bases). The CDR3 is 15 residues long. Trimming took 4 bases from V and 0 from J, leaving 10 bases between them. CDR1 SNHLY and CDR2 FYNNEI come from the germline V gene. The CDR3 bases are TGTGCCAGCAGTGTTCTGGGGAGCTCCTACAATGAGCAGTTCTTC. Translated: CASSVLGSSYNEQFF.

There are a few counts of this clone. CDR3 bases: TGCAGCGTTGAAGGCCCCGGTAACTATGGCTACACCTTC. Translating it yields CSVEGPGNYGYTF. V and J are TRBV29-1 and TRBJ1-2; D is unresolved. Trimming pared 1 base from V and 1 base from J, leaving 7 bases between. CDR3 size: 13 residues. Germline CDR1 reads SQVTM; CDR2 reads ANQGSEA.

The table lists this clone with a few counts. V usage is TRBV29-1 and J usage is TRBJ2-3, with a weak D call TRBD2 (6 bases). The V and J ends lost 0 bases and 1 base respectively, with 11 bases between them. The germline CDR1 and CDR2 sequences are SQVTM and ANQGSEA. This CDR3 region has 15 residues. Here the CDR3 reads CSVEDQGGGTDTQYF. The CDR3 region has the DNA TGCAGCGTTGAAGATCAGGGCGGGGGCACAGATACGCAGTATTTT.

The rearrangement uses TRBV27 and TRBJ2-3; D possibly corresponds to TRBD1 (6 bases). Germline V gene lookup returns CDR1 MNHEY and CDR2 SMNVEV (reference sequence). V was trimmed by 3 bases and J by 4 bases, leaving 11 bases between them. This CDR3 contains 14 residues. The CDR3 sequence: CASSFRRQADTQYF. The DNA of the CDR3 is TGTGCCAGCAGTTTTCGCCGACAGGCAGATACGCAGTATTTT.

A few counts support this clone. The CDR3 sequence is CASSQHSGRDYEQYF. For the CDR3, the DNA is TGTGCCAGCAGCCAACATAGCGGGAGAGACTACGAGCAGTACTTC. The gene calls are TRBV4-2 and TRBJ2-7, with 9 bases identical to TRBD2. After removal of 2 bases from V and 3 bases from J, the junction contained 5 bases not matched to a gene. The CDR3 loop spans 15 amino acids. Per germline, CDR1 LGHNA and CDR2 YNFKEQ.

This clone was counted between two and nine times. DNA of the CDR3: TGTGCCAGCTCACCAACTCCCAGGGGCTACGAGCAGTACTTC. This translates into CASSPTPRGYEQYF. This chain links TRBV18 with TRBJ2-7; a weak D match, TRBD1 (6 bases). Germline-derived CDR1 and CDR2 are KGHSH and LQKENI. This CDR3 region has 14 residues. Trimming removed 2 bases at V and 3 bases at J, with 11 bases between.

CDR3 nucleotide sequence: TGCAGCGTTCGAAAAAGTAGCGTCGGCACTGAAGCTTTCTTT. Protein: CSVRKSSVGTEAFF. The gene calls are TRBV29-1 and TRBJ1-1, with unresolved D. This CDR3 has 14 residues. Trimming removed 5 bases from V and 4 bases from J, with 17 bases in between. CDR1 and CDR2 (germline): SQVTM, ANQGSEA.

This clone was counted a few times. This chain connects TRBV6-5 to TRBJ2-7; D gene ambiguous. Trimming took off 6 bases at V and 0 bases at J, with 12 bases between the two ends. The CDR3 covers 14 residues. Germline V gives CDR1 MNHEY, CDR2 SVGAGI. CDR3: CASSSHKYSYEQYF. In DNA form, the CDR3 reads TGTGCCAGCAGCTCCCACAAGTACTCCTACGAGCAGTACTTC.

This clone was picked up a small number of times. V and J are TRBV5-1 and TRBJ2-7; no firm D call. V was trimmed by 2 bases and J by 6 bases, leaving 9 bases between them. Germline V gives CDR1 SGHRS, CDR2 YFSETQ. The CDR3 contains 12 residues. The DNA of the CDR3 is TGCGCCAGCAGCTTTGGTCGAGGCGAGCAGTACTTC. Amino acids: CASSFGRGEQYF.

This clone was observed many times. This rearrangement joins TRBV6-5 to TRBJ2-1; 7 positions match TRBD1. The CDR3 extends over 16 amino acids. Germline assignment: CDR1 MNHEY and CDR2 SVGAGI. V lost 0 bases and J lost 1; bases outside the gene matches: 3. The DNA of the CDR3 is TGTGCCAGCAGTTACTCTAACAGGGGTTCCTACAATGAGCAGTTCTTC. The encoded protein is CASSYSNRGSYNEQFF.

This clone showed up just a few times. The chain couples TRBV5-1 to TRBJ2-1, with 7 positions matching TRBD2. Germline CDR1 and CDR2: SGHRS and YFSETQ. The CDR3 covers 18 residues. The J segment lost 2 bases and the V segment lost 0 bases, leaving 11 bases of the junction unmatched. The CDR3 DNA follows: TGCGCCAGCAGCTTGGCCCCTTCTTCGGGGGGAGCCTACAATGAGCAGTTCTTC. This encodes CASSLAPSSGGAYNEQFF. Combining the CDR3 with reference TRBV5-1 and TRBJ2-1 gives the whole variable domain KAGVTQTPRYLIKTRGQQVTLSCSPISGHRSVSWYQQTPGQGLQFLFEYFSETQRNKGNFPGRFSGRQFSNSRSEMNVSTLELGDSALYLCASSLAPSSGGAYNEQFFGPGTRLTVL.